The clone carrying this T cell receptor (beta chain) was counted between two and nine times. Per the original methods: Reference gene primer amplification yielded estimated nucleated cell counts. Measured with immunoSEQ multiplex PCR; TCRdb has only the in-frame clones, and not every one. V and J calls and clone size follow that table, whereas D and trimming were derived from the DNA. The table lists about 100,000 clones, roughly 84% of them singletons. This CDR3 is 15 amino acids long. The junction had 5 bases not matched to a gene; V was cut back by 6 bases and J by 2 bases. Germline CDR1 reads MNHNY; CDR2 reads SVGAGI (reference sequence). This specimen belongs to a study of blood T cell repertoires in COVID-19. Study details: Collection of acute and convalescent COVID-19 samples took place in the United States, Italy and Spain. T cells, B-cell-depleted T cells, or PBMCs provided the cDNA or gDNA that served as material.

The sequenced material came from peripheral blood. The rearrangement uses TRBV6-6 and TRBJ1-5, with 9 bases lining up with TRBD1. The TCR originated in a human donor in a cohort sampled during active COVID-19. CDR3 amino acids: CASRRQGEGNQPQHF. Here the CDR3 DNA reads TGTGCCAGCAGAAGACAGGGGGAAGGCAATCAGCCCCAGCATTTT.